This T cell receptor (beta chain) comes out of a study of CD8+ T cells in alopecia areata. Whole-study results and caveats: Scalp samples also contribute reads from the resident alphabeta T cells found in normal skin.

It was cDNA, reverse transcribed from extracted RNA, that served as the sequencing template. Assay used: immunoSEQ multiplex PCR; TCRdb lists only in-frame clones, some missing. The table lists 250,000 or so clones, 67% of them singletons. A remark on this clone: Its antigen is not known.

Trimming took off 5 bases at V and 8 bases at J, with 21 bases between the two ends. Per the germline V gene, CDR1 is GTSNPN and CDR2 is SVGIG (reference sequence). This CDR3 has 14 amino acids. This clonotype was obtained from a human donor with alopecia areata. Material: CD4+ T cells sorted from blood, obtained at week 0. The chain uses TRBV30 and TRBJ1-1; D is unclear. CDR3 bases: TGTGCCTGGGTTCCGACGGTTAGACGAGGAGAAGCTTTCTTT. Protein product: CAWVPTVRRGEAFF.